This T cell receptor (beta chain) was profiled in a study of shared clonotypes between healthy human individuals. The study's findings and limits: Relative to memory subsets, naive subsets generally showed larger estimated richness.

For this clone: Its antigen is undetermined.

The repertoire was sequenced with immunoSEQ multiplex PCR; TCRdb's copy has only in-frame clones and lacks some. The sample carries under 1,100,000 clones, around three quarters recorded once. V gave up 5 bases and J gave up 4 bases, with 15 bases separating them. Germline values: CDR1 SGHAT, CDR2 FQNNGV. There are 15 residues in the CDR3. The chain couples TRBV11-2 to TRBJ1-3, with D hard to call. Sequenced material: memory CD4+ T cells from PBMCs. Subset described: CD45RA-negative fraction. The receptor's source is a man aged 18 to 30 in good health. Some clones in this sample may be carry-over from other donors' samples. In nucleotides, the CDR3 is TGTGCCAGCAGCCTCGCGGTGGGAGGGGGAAACACCATATATTTT. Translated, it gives CASSLAVGGGNTIYF.